Listed below are T cell receptor beta chains from one sample, sequenced in a study of shared clonotypes between healthy human individuals. Assay: immunoSEQ multiplex PCR; the TCRdb copy retains only in-frame clones and omits some. The table lists about 1,900,000 clones, less than 95% of them singletons. Sequences were obtained from naive CD8+ T cells sorted from blood. These TCRs come from a young man in good health. CDR3s include the opening cysteine and the closing phenylalanine or tryptophan. D genes are given only for firm matches. Size tells how often a clone was seen (once, few, many) or the class of an expanded clone, and some rows leave it out.

J gene	V gene	clone size	D gene	CDR3 DNA	CDR3 protein
TRBJ2-7	TRBV6-6	once	NA	TGTGCCAGCAGTTACGTGCAGGGCCCCTACGAGCAGTACTTC	CASSYVQGPYEQYF
TRBJ2-3	TRBV6-1	NA	TRBD1	TGTGCCAGCAGTGAATTGGGGACAGGGATTACAGATACGCAGTATTTT	CASSELGTGITDTQYF
TRBJ2-6	TRBV13	NA	NA	TGTGCCAGCAGTTCGGACCAGGGGACTGGGGCCAACGTCCTGACTTTC	CASSSDQGTGANVLTF
TRBJ2-7	TRBV28	NA	TRBD1	TGTGCCAGCAGTCCCCCGGGACAGGGGATGTCCTACGAGCAGTACTTC	CASSPPGQGMSYEQYF
TRBJ2-7	TRBV14	NA	NA	TGTGCCAGCAGCCCATCGTCACGGGGGGCCACCTACGAGCAGTACTTC	CASSPSSRGATYEQYF
TRBJ2-7	TRBV27	NA	TRBD2	TGTGCCAGCAGTTTACGTTCTAGCGGGGAATTTGGCGAGCAGTACTTC	CASSLRSSGEFGEQYF
TRBJ2-7	TRBV5-8	NA	NA	TGTGCCAGCAGCTTGGAGCTAGTACACGAGCAGTACTTC	CASSLELVHEQYF
TRBJ1-4	TRBV6-5	NA	NA	TGTGCCAGCAGTTACTCGTGGGGGTCGGCTAATGAAAAACTGTTTTTT	CASSYSWGSANEKLFF
TRBJ2-7	TRBV27	once	TRBD2	TGTGCCAGCAGTTTAGCGCCAGGGACTAGCATGTACGAGCAGTACTTC	CASSLAPGTSMYEQYF
TRBJ2-7	TRBV9	once	TRBD1	TGTGCCAGCAGCCCAGGGGGTACCGGCGAGCAGTACTTC	CASSPGGTGEQYF